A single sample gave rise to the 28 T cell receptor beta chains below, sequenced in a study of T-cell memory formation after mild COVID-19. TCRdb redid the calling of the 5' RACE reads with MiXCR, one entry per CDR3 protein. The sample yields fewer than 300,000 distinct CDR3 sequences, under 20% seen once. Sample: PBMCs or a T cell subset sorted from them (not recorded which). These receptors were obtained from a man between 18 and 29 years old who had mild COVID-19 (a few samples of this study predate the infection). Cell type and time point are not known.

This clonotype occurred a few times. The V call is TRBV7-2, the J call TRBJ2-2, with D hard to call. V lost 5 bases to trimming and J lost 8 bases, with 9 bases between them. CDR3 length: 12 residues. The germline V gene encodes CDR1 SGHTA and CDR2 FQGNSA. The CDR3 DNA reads TGTGCCAGCAGCCCAACCCCAGGGGAGCTGTTTTTT. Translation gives CASSPTPGELFF.

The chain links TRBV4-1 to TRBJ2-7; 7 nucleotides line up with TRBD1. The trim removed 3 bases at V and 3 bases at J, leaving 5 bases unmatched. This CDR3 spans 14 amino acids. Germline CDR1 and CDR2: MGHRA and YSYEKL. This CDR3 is CASSHPGQYYEQYF. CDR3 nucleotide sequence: TGCGCCAGCAGCCACCCGGGACAGTACTACGAGCAGTACTTC.

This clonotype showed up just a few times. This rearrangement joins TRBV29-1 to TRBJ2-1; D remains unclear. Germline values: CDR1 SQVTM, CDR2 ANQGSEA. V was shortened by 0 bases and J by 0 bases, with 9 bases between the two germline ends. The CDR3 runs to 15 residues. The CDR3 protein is CSVEDRRSSYNEQFF. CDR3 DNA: TGCAGCGTTGAAGATCGGCGGAGCTCCTACAATGAGCAGTTCTTC.

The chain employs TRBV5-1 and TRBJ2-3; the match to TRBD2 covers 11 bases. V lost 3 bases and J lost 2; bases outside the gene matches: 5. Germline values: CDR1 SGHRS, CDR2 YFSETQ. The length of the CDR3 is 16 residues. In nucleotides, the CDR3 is TGCGCCAGCAGCTCAGCACTAGCGGGGGTCACAGATACGCAGTATTTT. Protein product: CASSSALAGVTDTQYF.

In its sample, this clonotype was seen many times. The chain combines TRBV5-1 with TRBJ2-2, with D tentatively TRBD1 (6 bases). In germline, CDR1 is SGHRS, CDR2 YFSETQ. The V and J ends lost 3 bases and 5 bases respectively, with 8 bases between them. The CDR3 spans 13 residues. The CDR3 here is CASSYTGTGELFF. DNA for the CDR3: TGCGCCAGCAGCTATACAGGGACCGGGGAGCTGTTTTTT. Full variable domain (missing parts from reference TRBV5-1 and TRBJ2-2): KAGVTQTPRYLIKTRGQQVTLSCSPISGHRSVSWYQQTPGQGLQFLFEYFSETQRNKGNFPGRFSGRQFSNSRSEMNVSTLELGDSALYLCASSYTGTGELFFGEGSRLTVL.

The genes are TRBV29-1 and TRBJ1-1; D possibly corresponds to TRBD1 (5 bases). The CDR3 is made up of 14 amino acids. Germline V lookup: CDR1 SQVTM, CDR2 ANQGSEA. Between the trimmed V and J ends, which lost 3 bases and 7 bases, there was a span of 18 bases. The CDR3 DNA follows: TGCAGCGTTGAGGACCGCCGGGTGGGGGGTGAAGCTTTCTTT. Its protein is CSVEDRRVGGEAFF.

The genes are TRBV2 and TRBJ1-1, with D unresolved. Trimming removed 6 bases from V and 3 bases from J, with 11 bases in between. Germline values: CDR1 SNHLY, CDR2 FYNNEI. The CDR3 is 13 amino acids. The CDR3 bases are TGTGCCAGCAGGACTTATTCCGACACTGAAGCTTTCTTT. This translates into CASRTYSDTEAFF.

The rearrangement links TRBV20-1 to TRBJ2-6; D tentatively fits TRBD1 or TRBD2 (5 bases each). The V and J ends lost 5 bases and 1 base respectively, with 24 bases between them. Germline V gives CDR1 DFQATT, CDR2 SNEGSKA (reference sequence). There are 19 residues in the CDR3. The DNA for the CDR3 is TGCAGTGCTGACCACGGGGCAGGGTGGGTACCATCTGGGGCCAACGTCCTGACTTTC. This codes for CSADHGAGWVPSGANVLTF.

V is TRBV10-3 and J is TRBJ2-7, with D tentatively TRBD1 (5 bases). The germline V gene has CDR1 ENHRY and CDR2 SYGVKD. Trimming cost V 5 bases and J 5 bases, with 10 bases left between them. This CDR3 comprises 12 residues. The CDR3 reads CAISLQGNEQYF. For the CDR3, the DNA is TGTGCCATCAGTCTCCAGGGAAACGAGCAGTACTTC.

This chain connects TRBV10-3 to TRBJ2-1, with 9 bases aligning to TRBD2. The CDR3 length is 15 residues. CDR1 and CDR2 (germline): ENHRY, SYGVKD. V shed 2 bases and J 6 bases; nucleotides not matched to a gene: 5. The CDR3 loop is CAISEQAGGSNEQFF. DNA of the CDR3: TGTGCCATCAGTGAGCAAGCGGGGGGCAGCAATGAGCAGTTCTTC.

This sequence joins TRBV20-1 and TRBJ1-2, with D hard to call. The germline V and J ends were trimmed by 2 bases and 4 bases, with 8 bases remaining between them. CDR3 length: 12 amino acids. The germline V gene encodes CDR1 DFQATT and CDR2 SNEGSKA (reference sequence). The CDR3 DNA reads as TGCAGTGCTAGACCCCATCGCTATGGCTACACCTTC. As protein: CSARPHRYGYTF.

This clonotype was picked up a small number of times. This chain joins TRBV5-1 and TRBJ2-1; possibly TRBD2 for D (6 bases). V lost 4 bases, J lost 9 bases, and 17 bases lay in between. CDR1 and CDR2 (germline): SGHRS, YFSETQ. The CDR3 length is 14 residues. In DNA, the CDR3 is TGCGCCAGCAGCCCTACTTGGCGGGGAGGTGAGCAGTTCTTC. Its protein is CASSPTWRGGEQFF.

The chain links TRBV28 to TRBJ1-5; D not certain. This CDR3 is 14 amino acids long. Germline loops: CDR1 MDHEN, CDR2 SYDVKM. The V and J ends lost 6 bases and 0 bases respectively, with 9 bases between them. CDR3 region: CASRLILSNQPQHF. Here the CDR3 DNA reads TGTGCCAGCAGACTGATACTTAGCAATCAGCCCCAGCATTTT.

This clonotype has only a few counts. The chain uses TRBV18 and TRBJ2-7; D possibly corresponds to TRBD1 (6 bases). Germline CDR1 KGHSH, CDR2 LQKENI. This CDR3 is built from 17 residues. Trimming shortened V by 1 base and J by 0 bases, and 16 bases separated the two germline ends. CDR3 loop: CASSPLSGQGSSYEQYF. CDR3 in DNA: TGTGCCAGCTCACCACTCTCTGGGCAGGGGAGCTCCTACGAGCAGTACTTC.

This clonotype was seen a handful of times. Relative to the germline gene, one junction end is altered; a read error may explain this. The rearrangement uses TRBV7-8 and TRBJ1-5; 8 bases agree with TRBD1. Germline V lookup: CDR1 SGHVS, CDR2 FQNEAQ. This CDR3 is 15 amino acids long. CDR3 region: CASSLDRGPSGPQHF. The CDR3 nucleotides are TGTGCCAGCAGTTTAGACAGGGGCCCCTCTGGGCCCCAGCATTTT.

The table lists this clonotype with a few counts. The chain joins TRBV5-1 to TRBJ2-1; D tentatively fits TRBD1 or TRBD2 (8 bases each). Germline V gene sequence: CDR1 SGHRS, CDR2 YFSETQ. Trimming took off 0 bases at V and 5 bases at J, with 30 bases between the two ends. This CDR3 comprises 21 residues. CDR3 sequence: CASSLGRTGSGSGGIHNEQFF. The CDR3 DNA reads TGCGCCAGCAGCTTGGGCAGGACAGGGAGTGGCTCGGGGGGGATCCACAATGAGCAGTTCTTC. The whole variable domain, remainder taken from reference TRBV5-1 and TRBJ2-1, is KAGVTQTPRYLIKTRGQQVTLSCSPISGHRSVSWYQQTPGQGLQFLFEYFSETQRNKGNFPGRFSGRQFSNSRSEMNVSTLELGDSALYLCASSLGRTGSGSGGIHNEQFFGPGTRLTVL.

The CDR3 DNA reads as TGTGCCAGCAGTCCCGAGTGGCAGGGTGGCGGCTACACCTTC. This sequence encodes CASSPEWQGGGYTF. The chain employs TRBV7-2 and TRBJ1-2, with D maybe TRBD1 (5 bases). The CDR3 length is 14 residues. V was clipped by 6 bases and J by 8 bases, with 19 bases between them. From germline, CDR1 is SGHTA and CDR2 FQGNSA.

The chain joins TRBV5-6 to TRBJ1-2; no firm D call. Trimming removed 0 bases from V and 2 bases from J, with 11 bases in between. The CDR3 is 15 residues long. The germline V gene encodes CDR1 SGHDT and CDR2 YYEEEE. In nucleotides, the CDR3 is TGTGCCAGCAGCTTGGGTCAGTTCTCCAACTATGGCTACACCTTC. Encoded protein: CASSLGQFSNYGYTF.

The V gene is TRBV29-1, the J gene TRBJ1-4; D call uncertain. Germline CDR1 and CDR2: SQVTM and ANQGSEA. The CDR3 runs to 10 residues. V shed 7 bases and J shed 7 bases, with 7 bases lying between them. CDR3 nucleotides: TGCAGCGCCAAGGGTGAAAAACTGTTTTTT. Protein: CSAKGEKLFF.

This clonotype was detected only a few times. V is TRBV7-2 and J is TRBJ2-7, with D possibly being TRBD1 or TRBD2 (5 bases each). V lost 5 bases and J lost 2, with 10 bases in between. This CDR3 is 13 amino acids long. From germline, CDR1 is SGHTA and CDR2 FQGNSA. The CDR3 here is CASSETGPYEQYF. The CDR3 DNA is TGTGCCAGCAGCGAGACGGGACCCTACGAGCAGTACTTC.

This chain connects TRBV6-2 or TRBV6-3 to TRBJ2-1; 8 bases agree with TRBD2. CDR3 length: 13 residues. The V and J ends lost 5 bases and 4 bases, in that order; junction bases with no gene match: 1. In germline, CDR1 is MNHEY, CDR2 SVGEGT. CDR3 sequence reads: CASSASGYNEQFF. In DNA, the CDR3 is TGTGCCAGCAGTGCTAGCGGGTACAATGAGCAGTTCTTC.

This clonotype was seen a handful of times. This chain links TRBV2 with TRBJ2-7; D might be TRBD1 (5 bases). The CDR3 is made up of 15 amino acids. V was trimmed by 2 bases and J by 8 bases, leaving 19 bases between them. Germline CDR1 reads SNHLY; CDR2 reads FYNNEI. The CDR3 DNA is TGTGCCAGCAGTGAATCCCCCACTTCCCCAGGGCAGCAGTACGTC. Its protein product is CASSESPTSPGQQYV.

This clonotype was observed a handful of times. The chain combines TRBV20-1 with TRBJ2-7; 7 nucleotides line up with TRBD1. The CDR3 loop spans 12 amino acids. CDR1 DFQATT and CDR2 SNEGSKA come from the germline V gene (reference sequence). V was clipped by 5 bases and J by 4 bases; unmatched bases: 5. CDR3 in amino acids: CSASSTGYEQYF. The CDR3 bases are TGCAGTGCTTCCTCGACAGGGTACGAGCAGTACTTC.

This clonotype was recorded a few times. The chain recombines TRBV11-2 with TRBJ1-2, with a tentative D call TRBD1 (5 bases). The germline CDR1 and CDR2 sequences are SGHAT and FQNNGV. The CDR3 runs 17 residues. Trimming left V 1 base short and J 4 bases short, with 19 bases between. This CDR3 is CASSLGDGVSLSYGYTF. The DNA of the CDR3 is TGTGCCAGCAGCTTAGGGGACGGAGTATCTTTGTCCTATGGCTACACCTTC.

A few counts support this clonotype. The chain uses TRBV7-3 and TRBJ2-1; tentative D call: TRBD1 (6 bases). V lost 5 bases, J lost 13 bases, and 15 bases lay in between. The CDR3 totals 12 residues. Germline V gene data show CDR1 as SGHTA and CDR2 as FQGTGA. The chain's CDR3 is CASSKRDTPQFF. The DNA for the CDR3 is TGTGCCAGCAGCAAACGGGACACCCCACAGTTCTTC. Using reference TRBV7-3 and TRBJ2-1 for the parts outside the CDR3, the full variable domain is GAGVSQTPSNKVTEKGKYVELRCDPISGHTALYWYRQSLGQGPEFLIYFQGTGAADDSGLPNDRFFAVRPEGSVSTLKIQRTERGDSAVYLCASSKRDTPQFFGPGTRLTVL.

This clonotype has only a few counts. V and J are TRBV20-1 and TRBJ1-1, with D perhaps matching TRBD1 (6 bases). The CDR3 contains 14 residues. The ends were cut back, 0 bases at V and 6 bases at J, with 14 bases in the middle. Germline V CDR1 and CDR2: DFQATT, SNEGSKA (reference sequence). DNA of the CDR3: TGCAGTGCTAGAGACTGGGGGGCGCGCGCTGAAGCTTTCTTT. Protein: CSARDWGARAEAFF.

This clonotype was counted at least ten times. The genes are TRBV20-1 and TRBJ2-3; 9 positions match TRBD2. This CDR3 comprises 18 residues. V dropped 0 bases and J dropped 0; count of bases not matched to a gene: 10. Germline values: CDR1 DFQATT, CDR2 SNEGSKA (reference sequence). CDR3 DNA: TGCAGTGCTAGAGAAATTACCAGCGGGGGGCTGAGCACAGATACGCAGTATTTT. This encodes CSAREITSGGLSTDTQYF.

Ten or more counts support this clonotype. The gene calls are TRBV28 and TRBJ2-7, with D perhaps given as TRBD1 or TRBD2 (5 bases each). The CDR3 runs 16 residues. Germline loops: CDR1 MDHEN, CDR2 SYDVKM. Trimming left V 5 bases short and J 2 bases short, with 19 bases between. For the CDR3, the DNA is TGTGCCAGCAGTCCTAGGGCAGCTCGGGGCACCTACGAGCAGTACGTC. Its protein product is CASSPRAARGTYEQYV.